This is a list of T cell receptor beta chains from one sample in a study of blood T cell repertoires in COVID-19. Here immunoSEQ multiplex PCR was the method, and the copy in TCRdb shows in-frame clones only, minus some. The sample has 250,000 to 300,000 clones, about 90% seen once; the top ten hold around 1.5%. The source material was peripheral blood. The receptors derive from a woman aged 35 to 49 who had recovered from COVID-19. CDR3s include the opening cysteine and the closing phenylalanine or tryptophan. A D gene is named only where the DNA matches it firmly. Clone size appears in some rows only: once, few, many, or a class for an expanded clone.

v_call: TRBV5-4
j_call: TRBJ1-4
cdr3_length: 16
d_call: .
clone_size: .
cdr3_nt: TGTGCCAGCAGCTTGGTTCGGGGGGGCGGTAATGAAAAACTGTTTTTT
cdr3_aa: CASSLVRGGGNEKLFF

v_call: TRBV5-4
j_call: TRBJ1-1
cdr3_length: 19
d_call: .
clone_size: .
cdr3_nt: TGTGCCAGCAGCTCCCCAGGCGATGCGCGGGGCAGAGCGAACACTGAAGCTTTCTTT
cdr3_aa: CASSSPGDARGRANTEAFF

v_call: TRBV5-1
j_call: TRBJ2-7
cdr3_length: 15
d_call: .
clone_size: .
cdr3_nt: TGCGCCAGCAGCTTGGACGGGAGCCCGTCCTACGAGCAGTACTTC
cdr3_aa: CASSLDGSPSYEQYF

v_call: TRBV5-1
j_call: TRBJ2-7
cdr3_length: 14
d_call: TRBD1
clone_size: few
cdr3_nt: TGCGCCAGCAGCGTACGACAGGGGATCAACGAGCAGTACTTC
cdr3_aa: CASSVRQGINEQYF

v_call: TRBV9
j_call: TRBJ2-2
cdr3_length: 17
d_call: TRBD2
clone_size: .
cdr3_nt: TGTGCCAGCAGCGGCCGCCTACGGGGGGCGAACACCGGGGAGCTGTTTTTT
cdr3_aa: CASSGRLRGANTGELFF

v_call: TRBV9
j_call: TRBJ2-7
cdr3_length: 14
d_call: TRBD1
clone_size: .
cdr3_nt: TGTGCCAGCAGCGTATTCGCGACAGGGCACGAGCAGTACTTC
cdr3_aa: CASSVFATGHEQYF

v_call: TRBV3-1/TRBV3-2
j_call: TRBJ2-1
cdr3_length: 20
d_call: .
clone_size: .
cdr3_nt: TGTGCCAGCAGCCCGGGCTACCCAGGGGTTAGTCACGTTCGGTACAATGAGCAGTTCTTC
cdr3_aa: CASSPGYPGVSHVRYNEQFF

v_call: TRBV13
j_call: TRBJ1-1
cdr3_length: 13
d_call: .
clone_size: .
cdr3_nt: TGTGCCAGCAGCCTGGACAGGAACACTGAAGCTTTCTTT
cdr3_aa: CASSLDRNTEAFF

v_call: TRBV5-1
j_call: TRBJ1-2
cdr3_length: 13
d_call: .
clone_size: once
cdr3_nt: TGCGCCAGCAGCTTCTCCGAGATCTATGGCTACACCTTC
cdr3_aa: CASSFSEIYGYTF

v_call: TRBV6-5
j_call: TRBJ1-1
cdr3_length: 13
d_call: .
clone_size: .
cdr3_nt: TGTGCCAGCAGCCGGGGGGGGGACACTGAAGCTTTCTTT
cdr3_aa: CASSRGGDTEAFF

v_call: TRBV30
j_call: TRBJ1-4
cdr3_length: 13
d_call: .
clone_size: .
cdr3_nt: TGTGCCTCTAGCCGGGAGTCCGATGAAAAACTGTTTTTT
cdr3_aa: CASSRESDEKLFF

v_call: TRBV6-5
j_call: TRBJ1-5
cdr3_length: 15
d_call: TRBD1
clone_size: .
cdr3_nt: TGTGCCAGCAGTTCAAGGGACAGGGGCGATCAGCCCCAGCATTTT
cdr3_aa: CASSSRDRGDQPQHF

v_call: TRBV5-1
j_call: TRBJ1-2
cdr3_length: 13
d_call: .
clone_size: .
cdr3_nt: TGCGCCAGCAGGGAGTTCGAAGGCTATGGCTACACCTTC
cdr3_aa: CASREFEGYGYTF

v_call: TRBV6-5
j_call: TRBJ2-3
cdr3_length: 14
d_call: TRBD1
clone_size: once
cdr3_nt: TGTGCCAGCGGCCACAGGGGGAACACAGATACGCAGTATTTT
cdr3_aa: CASGHRGNTDTQYF

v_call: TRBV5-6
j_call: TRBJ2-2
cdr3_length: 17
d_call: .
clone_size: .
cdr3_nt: TGTGCCAGCAGCTTGGCCGTAATTAGCCTCAGAATTGGGGAGCTGTTTTTT
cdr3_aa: CASSLAVISLRIGELFF

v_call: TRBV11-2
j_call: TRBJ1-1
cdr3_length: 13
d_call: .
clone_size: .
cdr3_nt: TGTGCCAGCATCTTCCTTGGGGGGACTGAAGCTTTCTTT
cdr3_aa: CASIFLGGTEAFF

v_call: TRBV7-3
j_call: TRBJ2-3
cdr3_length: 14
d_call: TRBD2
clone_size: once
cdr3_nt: TGTGCCAGCAACTACGGGGGGTTCGCAGATACGCAGTATTTT
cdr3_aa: CASNYGGFADTQYF

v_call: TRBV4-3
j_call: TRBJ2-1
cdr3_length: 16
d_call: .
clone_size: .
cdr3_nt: TGCGCCAGCAGCCAAAAGACAATTAGCTCCTACAATGAGCAGTTCTTC
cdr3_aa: CASSQKTISSYNEQFF